The 14 T cell receptor beta chains presented below share a single source sample, sequenced in a study of CD8 T cells in Susac syndrome. cDNA came from approximately 0.5 to 1 ug RNA primed by random hexamers. TCRdb independently ran MiXCR on the immunoSEQ multiplex PCR reads; one entry per CDR3 protein. The data show about 250,000 distinct CDR3 sequences, with around 93% seen just once and around 0.072% held by the top ten. The sequenced sample consisted of CD4+ T cells from PBMCs. These receptors all come from a human donor with multiple sclerosis.

The V call is TRBV30, the J call TRBJ1-1, with 10 positions matching TRBD1. The CDR3 sequence is 14 residues long. Germline-derived CDR1 and CDR2 are GTSNPN and SVGIG (reference sequence). J gave up 3 bases and V 5 bases, and 6 bases lay outside the gene matches. This CDR3 reads CAWAGQGWYTEAFF. Here the CDR3 DNA reads TGTGCCTGGGCGGGACAGGGGTGGTACACTGAAGCTTTCTTT.

V and J are TRBV5-6 and TRBJ1-2; 9 bases are shared with TRBD1. This CDR3 is built from 15 residues. Trimming at V came to 3 bases and at J to 12 bases, leaving 15 bases not matched to a gene. In germline, CDR1 is SGHDT, CDR2 YYEEEE. DNA for the CDR3: TGTGCCAGCAGCTCAACCGCGGACAGGGGTTGGCTTGACACCTTC. Encoded protein: CASSSTADRGWLDTF.

This chain connects TRBV7-9 to TRBJ2-5; possibly TRBD2 for D (7 bases). Germline V gene lookup returns CDR1 SEHNR and CDR2 FQNEAQ (reference sequence). The CDR3 is made up of 18 amino acids. Trimming took 4 bases from V and 2 from J, leaving 23 bases between them. The CDR3 region is CASSSRSRGGENQETQYF. CDR3 DNA: TGTGCCAGCAGCTCCCGGTCCCGCGGGGGCGAAAATCAAGAGACCCAGTACTTC.

The CDR3 DNA reads TGTGCCAGCAGTTACGGACAACTCACAGATACGCAGTATTTT. Translated, it gives CASSYGQLTDTQYF. The gene calls are TRBV6-5 and TRBJ2-3; weak D call: TRBD1 (5 bases). Per the germline V gene, CDR1 is MNHEY and CDR2 is SVGAGI. V lost 2 bases to trimming and J lost 2 bases, with 8 bases between them. The CDR3 has 14 amino acids.

The chain uses TRBV20-1 and TRBJ2-3; D is possibly TRBD1 (6 bases). This CDR3 contains 17 residues. The V gene lost 0 bases and the J gene lost 5 bases, with 21 bases spanning the gap. CDR1 is DFQATT and CDR2 is SNEGSKA in the germline V gene (reference sequence). CDR3 amino acids: CSAREALRQGRRDTQYF. DNA of the CDR3: TGCAGTGCTAGAGAGGCGTTGAGGCAGGGGAGAAGAGATACGCAGTATTTT.

This clonotype has a handful of counts. The chain carries TRBV12-3 or TRBV12-4 and TRBJ1-5; D is unresolved. The CDR3 runs 15 residues. The V gene lost 3 bases and the J gene lost 1 base, with 10 bases spanning the gap. The CDR3 here is CASSLEGNSNQPQHF. CDR3 DNA sequence: TGTGCCAGCAGTTTGGAGGGTAACAGCAATCAGCCCCAGCATTTT.

This clonotype occurred once. This chain connects TRBV20-1 to TRBJ2-5; the D gene is possibly TRBD2 (5 bases). Per germline, CDR1 DFQATT and CDR2 SNEGSKA (reference sequence). V lost 1 base, J lost 5 bases, and 14 bases lay in between. The CDR3 is made up of 14 amino acids. CDR3 DNA sequence: TGCAGTGCTAGAGTTCTGGGTAGGGAGGAGACCCAGTACTTC. Translated, it gives CSARVLGREETQYF.

The rearrangement joins TRBV5-1 to TRBJ1-1, with unresolved D. Trimming removed 0 bases at V and 7 bases at J, with 13 bases between. The V gene's germline CDR1 is SGHRS and CDR2 YFSETQ. This CDR3 has 14 amino acids. CDR3 amino acids: CASSLETGYGEAFF. CDR3 DNA sequence: TGCGCCAGCAGCTTGGAGACGGGGTACGGTGAAGCTTTCTTT. Drawing the rest from reference TRBV5-1 and TRBJ1-1, the complete variable domain is KAGVTQTPRYLIKTRGQQVTLSCSPISGHRSVSWYQQTPGQGLQFLFEYFSETQRNKGNFPGRFSGRQFSNSRSEMNVSTLELGDSALYLCASSLETGYGEAFFGQGTRLTVV.

The chain recombines TRBV10-3 with TRBJ1-1; the match to TRBD1 covers 7 bases. CDR1 and CDR2 from the germline V gene are ENHRY and SYGVKD. The CDR3 length is 16 residues. Trimming took 4 bases from V and 4 from J; bases not matched to a gene: 12. CDR3 in amino acids: CAISVLLQGSSTEAFF. In nucleotides, the CDR3 is TGTGCCATCAGTGTCCTCTTACAGGGGAGTAGCACTGAAGCTTTCTTT.

The chain links TRBV6-5 to TRBJ2-3, with TRBD1 matching over 8 bases. CDR1 is MNHEY, CDR2 SVGAGI, per germline. CDR3 length: 17 residues. With 0 bases clipped from V and 4 bases from J, the junction kept 9 bases outside the gene matches. The CDR3 protein is CASSYSIPGGDADTQYF. The CDR3 region has the DNA TGTGCCAGCAGTTACTCGATCCCAGGGGGCGATGCAGATACGCAGTATTTT.

This chain uses TRBV10-3 with TRBJ2-6; D not resolved. The CDR3 covers 17 residues. Germline V gives CDR1 ENHRY, CDR2 SYGVKD. The V end was cut by 6 bases, the J end by 2 bases, with 17 bases between. The CDR3 nucleotides read TGTGCCATCAGATCCTCGGCCGCGGACCCTGGGGCCAACGTCCTGACTTTC. It encodes CAIRSSAADPGANVLTF.

The V call is TRBV29-1, the J call TRBJ1-2; D call uncertain. There are 13 residues in the CDR3. V shed 0 bases and J shed 11 bases, with 16 bases lying between them. Germline V lookup: CDR1 SQVTM, CDR2 ANQGSEA. The CDR3 DNA reads as TGCAGCGTTGAAGATCAGGAGGGTAGGACTTACACCTTC. Its protein is CSVEDQEGRTYTF.

This clonotype was seen more than once but under ten times. The chain uses TRBV5-4 and TRBJ2-1; TRBD1 is a possible D gene (5 bases). Looked up from germline, CDR1 is SGHNT and CDR2 is YYREEE (reference sequence). V gave up 1 base and J gave up 7 bases, with 9 bases separating them. This CDR3 has 13 amino acids. CDR3 in amino acids: CASSLTGLNEQFF. DNA of the CDR3: TGTGCCAGCAGCTTGACAGGCTTGAATGAGCAGTTCTTC.

The rearrangement links TRBV20-1 to TRBJ1-1, with 7 bases aligning to TRBD1. The V gene end was trimmed by 7 bases and the J gene end by 4 bases; junction bases not matched to a gene: 15. Germline CDR1 is DFQATT and CDR2 is SNEGSKA (reference sequence). This CDR3 comprises 15 residues. The CDR3 sequence: CSGGPRDRVGTEAFF. CDR3 coding DNA: TGCAGTGGCGGCCCACGTGACAGGGTTGGCACTGAAGCTTTCTTT.